The 26 T cell receptor beta chains below come from one sample, sequenced in a study of T cell repertoires in cytomegalovirus infection. Using its own MiXCR run on the reads, TCRdb lists one record per CDR3 protein. The sample consists of roughly 500,000 distinct CDR3 sequences, under 45% of them appearing once. No antigens are known for them. Source: cultured PBMCs, taken from culture after CMV antigen stimulation. Receptors were obtained from a human donor in good health (CMV status not recorded). Some clones in this sample may be carry-over from other donors' samples.

This chain joins TRBV20-1 and TRBJ1-6; D call uncertain. The germline V gene has CDR1 DFQATT and CDR2 SNEGSKA (reference sequence). The CDR3 loop spans 19 amino acids. V lost 1 base and J lost 0, with 19 bases in between. The CDR3, as DNA: TGCAGTGCTAGAGTCCCCCCGCGACCCCTGAGCTCCTATAATTCACCCCTCCACTTT. Translating it yields CSARVPPRPLSSYNSPLHF.

This chain uses TRBV4-1 with TRBJ2-1; the match to TRBD1 covers 9 bases. The CDR3 covers 15 residues. V shed 4 bases and J 7 bases; nucleotides not matched to a gene: 8. The germline V gene encodes CDR1 MGHRA and CDR2 YSYEKL. The CDR3 loop is CASSPGQGGANEQFF. CDR3 sequence (DNA): TGCGCCAGCAGCCCGGGACAGGGAGGGGCAAATGAGCAGTTCTTC.

V is TRBV6-1 and J is TRBJ1-1, with 7 bases identical to TRBD1. Germline values: CDR1 MNHNS, CDR2 SASEGT. V was clipped by 4 bases and J by 1 base; unmatched bases: 3. The CDR3 is 14 amino acids. This CDR3 is CASSGWTGNTEAFF. The CDR3 nucleotides are TGTGCCAGCAGTGGGTGGACAGGGAACACTGAAGCTTTCTTT.

This clonotype was counted a few times. V and J are TRBV6-2 or TRBV6-3 and TRBJ1-1; 7 nucleotides match TRBD1. The length of the CDR3 is 14 residues. Germline V gene data show CDR1 as MNHEY and CDR2 as SVGEGT. Trimming at V came to 5 bases and at J to 4 bases, leaving 7 bases not matched to a gene. The CDR3 is CASSRQGRFTEAFF. The DNA of the CDR3 is TGTGCCAGCAGTAGACAGGGACGTTTCACTGAAGCTTTCTTT.

The chain is built from TRBV12-3 or TRBV12-4 and TRBJ2-2; the D is unclear. This CDR3 is built from 13 residues. V dropped 3 bases and J dropped 4 bases, with 6 bases sitting between them. DNA for the CDR3: TGTGCCAGCAGTTTCCGTCCCACCGGGGAGCTGTTTTTT. Its protein is CASSFRPTGELFF.

This sequence joins TRBV10-3 and TRBJ2-5; a possible D gene is TRBD2 (5 bases). Germline V gives CDR1 ENHRY, CDR2 SYGVKD. The germline V and J ends were trimmed by 11 bases and 5 bases, with 21 bases remaining between them. CDR3 size: 14 residues. In DNA, the CDR3 is TGTGCCGCGCAGCGTGGAGTTGGCGGGGAGACCCAGTACTTC. It yields the protein CAAQRGVGGETQYF.

The chain carries TRBV19 and TRBJ2-3; 11 positions match TRBD2. Looked up from germline, CDR1 is LNHDA and CDR2 is SQIVND (reference sequence). The CDR3 consists of 15 residues. The trim removed 8 bases at V and 5 bases at J, leaving 9 bases unmatched. CDR3 sequence reads: CASRNLAGGRDTQYF. In DNA, the CDR3 is TGTGCCAGTCGGAATCTAGCGGGAGGAAGAGATACGCAGTATTTT. The variable domain in full, with the rest retrieved from reference TRBV19 and TRBJ2-3, is DGGITQSPKYLFRKEGQNVTLSCEQNLNHDAMYWYRQDPGQGLRLIYYSQIVNDFQKGDIAEGYSVSREKKESFPLTVTSAQKNPTAFYLCASRNLAGGRDTQYFGPGTRLTVL.

The chain joins TRBV6-5 to TRBJ2-7; D gene ambiguous. The CDR3 is made up of 16 amino acids. The ends were cut back, 0 bases at V and 3 bases at J, with 15 bases in the middle. CDR1 and CDR2 (germline): MNHEY, SVGAGI. CDR3 sequence: CASSYSTLRGNYEQYF. The CDR3 nucleotides read TGTGCCAGCAGTTACTCGACGCTACGTGGGAACTACGAGCAGTACTTC.

About this clonotype itself: This could be a read error, since a much larger clone is one nucleotide away. The J gene is TRBJ2-2, the V gene TRBV7-9; D is undetermined. Looked up from germline, CDR1 is SEHNR and CDR2 is FQNEAQ (reference sequence). CDR3 length: 14 amino acids. The V end was cut by 5 bases, the J end by 1 base, with 8 bases between. The CDR3 DNA follows: TGTGCCAGCAGCCCCGACTGGAACACCGGGGAGCTGTTTTTT. Translating gives CASSPDWNTGELFF.

The V and J genes are TRBV18 and TRBJ1-2, with 8 bases matching TRBD1. Germline V gene lookup returns CDR1 KGHSH and CDR2 LQKENI. Trimming took 2 bases from V and 10 from J; bases not matched to a gene: 9. CDR3 size: 14 residues. CDR3 sequence: CASSPTGGEEVYTF. CDR3 nucleotide sequence: TGTGCCAGCTCACCAACAGGGGGGGAAGAAGTCTACACCTTC.

J is TRBJ1-1 and V is TRBV6-1; D uncertain. The length of the CDR3 is 15 residues. V was shortened by 6 bases and J by 8 bases, with 22 bases between the two germline ends. CDR1 and CDR2 (germline): MNHNS, SASEGT. The CDR3 nucleotides read TGTGCCAGCAGCGAAAGTTACCCAAGGACCAAAGAAGCTTTCTTT. It encodes CASSESYPRTKEAFF.

The CDR3 nucleotides read TGCGCCAGCAGCCAAACGGTCGTGGAGACCCAGTACTTC. Protein sequence: CASSQTVVETQYF. The genes are TRBV4-1 and TRBJ2-5; no clear D. Germline loops: CDR1 MGHRA, CDR2 YSYEKL. V was trimmed by 2 bases and J by 5 bases, leaving 9 bases between them. CDR3 size: 13 residues.

The genes are TRBV12-3 or TRBV12-4 and TRBJ2-3, with D possibly being TRBD2 (5 bases). The germline V and J ends were trimmed by 5 bases and 1 base, with 10 bases remaining between them. The CDR3 sequence is 14 residues long. CDR3 region: CASSRGAGTDTQYF. For the CDR3, the DNA is TGTGCCAGCAGTCGGGGTGCTGGCACAGATACGCAGTATTTT.

The rearrangement uses TRBV28 and TRBJ2-7; D is possibly TRBD2 (5 bases). The CDR3 totals 13 residues. Germline CDR1 is MDHEN and CDR2 is SYDVKM. V was shortened by 6 bases and J by 9 bases, with 18 bases between the two germline ends. The CDR3 DNA follows: TGTGCCAGCAGCCTCAGGACTTTTGTAGGGCAGTACTTC. It is translated as CASSLRTFVGQYF.

This chain joins TRBV7-2 and TRBJ2-1, with D perhaps TRBD2 (5 bases). CDR3 length: 13 amino acids. The germline V and J ends were trimmed by 5 bases and 8 bases, with 13 bases remaining between them. From germline, CDR1 is SGHTA and CDR2 FQGNSA. CDR3 loop: CASSPRAVDEQFF. DNA for the CDR3: TGTGCCAGCAGCCCCCGAGCGGTTGATGAGCAGTTCTTC.

This clonotype has a handful of counts. The chain combines TRBV12-3 or TRBV12-4 with TRBJ2-5, with D maybe TRBD1 (5 bases). The CDR3 contains 14 residues. Between the trimmed V and J ends, which lost 2 bases and 4 bases, there was a span of 11 bases. The CDR3: CASSLKVGVETQYF. The CDR3 region has the DNA TGTGCCAGCAGTTTAAAAGTAGGGGTAGAGACCCAGTACTTC.

This clonotype came up many times. The chain couples TRBV7-2 to TRBJ1-3; D ambiguous. The CDR3 spans 15 residues. V was cut by 5 bases and J by 4 bases, with 15 bases left in between. The germline CDR1 and CDR2 sequences are SGHTA and FQGNSA. The CDR3 region is CASSMMIGRGNTIYF. CDR3 in DNA: TGTGCCAGCAGCATGATGATCGGGCGGGGAAACACCATATATTTT.

The chain has TRBV20-1 and TRBJ2-7, with a possible D match to TRBD1 (5 bases). Germline V gene lookup returns CDR1 DFQATT and CDR2 SNEGSKA (reference sequence). V was cut by 3 bases and J by 4 bases, with 10 bases left in between. This CDR3 region has 12 residues. The CDR3 loop is CSASGQGYEQYF. DNA of the CDR3: TGCAGTGCTAGTGGGCAGGGATACGAGCAGTACTTC.

The chain recombines TRBV19 with TRBJ2-1; 8 bases are a match to TRBD2. This CDR3 has 15 amino acids. CDR1 is LNHDA, CDR2 SQIVND, per germline (reference sequence). V lost 4 bases and J lost 4; bases outside the gene matches: 6. The CDR3 DNA follows: TGTGCCAGTAGTAACCGGGGGGGCCTATACAATGAGCAGTTCTTC. This translates into CASSNRGGLYNEQFF. The whole variable domain, remainder taken from reference TRBV19 and TRBJ2-1, is DGGITQSPKYLFRKEGQNVTLSCEQNLNHDAMYWYRQDPGQGLRLIYYSQIVNDFQKGDIAEGYSVSREKKESFPLTVTSAQKNPTAFYLCASSNRGGLYNEQFFGPGTRLTVL.

This chain links TRBV5-1 with TRBJ2-1; D unclear. Deletions cut 5 bases from V and 8 bases from J, with 11 bases between. This CDR3 contains 12 residues. In germline, CDR1 is SGHRS, CDR2 YFSETQ. CDR3 in DNA: TGCGCCAGCAGAAAGAGTAACGATGAGCAGTTCTTC. The encoded protein is CASRKSNDEQFF.

This clonotype was observed many times. The J gene is TRBJ2-7, the V gene TRBV7-6; D perhaps matches TRBD2 (5 bases). The V gene lost 5 bases and the J gene lost 1 base, with 12 bases spanning the gap. This CDR3 spans 14 amino acids. Germline V gene data show CDR1 as SGHVS and CDR2 as FNYEAQ. This CDR3 reads CASSPRTSSYEQYF. CDR3 nucleotides: TGTGCCAGCAGCCCACGCACTAGTTCCTACGAGCAGTACTTC.

This chain connects TRBV12-3 or TRBV12-4 to TRBJ2-5; D is ambiguous. This CDR3 spans 13 amino acids. The ends were cut back, 3 bases at V and 2 bases at J, with 7 bases in the middle. The CDR3 is CASSFARQETQYF. CDR3 in DNA: TGTGCCAGCAGTTTTGCCAGGCAAGAGACCCAGTACTTC.

This clonotype was detected a few times. The rearrangement links TRBV7-2 to TRBJ2-5; no firm D call. The length of the CDR3 is 16 residues. In germline, CDR1 is SGHTA, CDR2 FQGNSA. The V end lost 1 base, the J end lost 5 bases, and 17 bases lay between the germline ends. The CDR3 loop is CASSLGFAPRRETQYF. The CDR3 coding sequence is TGTGCCAGCAGCTTAGGTTTTGCCCCCCGGCGGGAGACCCAGTACTTC.

V usage is TRBV20-1 and J usage is TRBJ1-5; D remains ambiguous. Between the trimmed V and J ends, which lost 0 bases and 2 bases, there was a span of 5 bases. The CDR3 has 13 residues. CDR1 and CDR2 from the germline V gene are DFQATT and SNEGSKA (reference sequence). CDR3 protein: CSAREGRNQPQHF. The DNA for the CDR3 is TGCAGTGCTAGAGAGGGCCGCAATCAGCCCCAGCATTTT.

The chain links TRBV7-6 to TRBJ1-1; perhaps TRBD1 as D (5 bases). V dropped 4 bases and J dropped 4 bases, with 16 bases sitting between them. Germline CDR1 reads SGHVS; CDR2 reads FNYEAQ. This CDR3 is 15 amino acids long. The CDR3 DNA reads as TGTGCCAGCAGCTCGCCTGAGGGGCTGGGCACTGAAGCTTTCTTT. This translates into CASSSPEGLGTEAFF.

The chain links TRBV19 to TRBJ2-1; D is ambiguous. V shed 3 bases and J shed 2 bases, with 5 bases lying between them. Germline CDR1 is LNHDA and CDR2 is SQIVND (reference sequence). The CDR3 runs 13 residues. CDR3 in amino acids: CASSILAYNEQFF. CDR3 nucleotide sequence: TGTGCCAGTAGTATCTTGGCCTACAATGAGCAGTTCTTC.